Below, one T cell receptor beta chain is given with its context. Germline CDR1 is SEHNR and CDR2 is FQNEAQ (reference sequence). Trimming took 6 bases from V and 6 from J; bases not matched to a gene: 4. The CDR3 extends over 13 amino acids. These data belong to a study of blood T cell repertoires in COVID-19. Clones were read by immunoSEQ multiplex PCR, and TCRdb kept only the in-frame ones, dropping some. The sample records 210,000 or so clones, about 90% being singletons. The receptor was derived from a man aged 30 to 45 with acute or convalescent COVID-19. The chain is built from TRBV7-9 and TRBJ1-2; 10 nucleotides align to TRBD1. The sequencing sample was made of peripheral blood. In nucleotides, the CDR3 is TGTGCCAGCAGAATGGACAGGGGGAATGGCTACACCTTC. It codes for CASRMDRGNGYTF.